Included here is one T cell receptor beta chain sequence, with context. Its specificity is not known. Germline assignment: CDR1 SGHRS and CDR2 YFSETQ. There are 17 residues in the CDR3. V trimming: 2 bases; J trimming: 2 bases; junction bases outside the gene matches: 4. The data stem from a study of cytomegalovirus exposure and HLA in healthy donors. Study findings and constraints: Listed as cytomegalovirus-associated were 150 to 200 TCR beta chains. In an earlier analysis, in fewer than 700 donors, most V segments appeared productive either ~90% or ~30% of the time. Relative to the approximately 700-donor mean, N-insertions were reportedly fewer in an Asian-associated ancestry cluster in a later analysis. Because they were indistinguishable, some V segments, including TRBV6-2 and TRBV6-3, were excluded.

In the PCR, 60 Vbeta and 13 Jbeta primers were used. TCRdb's table, derived via immunoSEQ multiplex PCR, lists solely in-frame clones and lacks some. This table holds 150,000 or so clones, 74% found once. The sequence derives from a man aged 18 to 29 in good health and CMV-seropositive. The chain couples TRBV5-1 to TRBJ2-5; TRBD2 matches 15 bases. The specimen sequenced was PBMCs. Written as DNA, the CDR3 is TGCGCCAGCAGCTTACTAGGACTAGCGGGGGGGCAAGAGACCCAGTACTTC. Its translation: CASSLLGLAGGQETQYF.